The next 24 T cell receptor beta chains were all read from a single sample in a study of blood T cell repertoires in COVID-19. The method was immunoSEQ multiplex PCR; TCRdb's version includes in-frame clones alone and lacks a portion of them. The repertoire includes about 46,000 clones, about 86% of them detected once, and around 3.3% sits in the top ten. The sequenced material came from PBMCs or T cells enriched from blood (not recorded which). The receptors were sampled from a woman aged 50 to 60 who had recovered from COVID-19.

The rearrangement uses TRBV5-8 and TRBJ2-3, with unresolved D. The V end lost 5 bases, the J end lost 0 bases, and 7 bases lay between the germline ends. The CDR3 has 13 amino acids. Looked up from germline, CDR1 is SGHTS and CDR2 is YDEGEE. This chain's CDR3 is CASRRSSTDTQYF. The CDR3 DNA reads TGTGCCAGCAGGAGGTCTAGCACAGATACGCAGTATTTT.

The V gene is TRBV5-1, the J gene TRBJ2-5; 8 bases align to TRBD1. Germline trimming cut 0 bases from V and 4 bases from J; bases unmatched to any gene: 8. The CDR3 totals 16 residues. Per the germline V gene, CDR1 is SGHRS and CDR2 is YFSETQ. The CDR3: CASSLGGQGRTETQYF. CDR3 sequence (DNA): TGCGCCAGCAGCTTGGGAGGACAGGGTCGGACAGAGACCCAGTACTTC.

The chain carries TRBV28 and TRBJ1-5, with D possibly TRBD1 on 5 matching bases. Per germline, CDR1 MDHEN and CDR2 SYDVKM. The V end lost 0 bases, the J end lost 2 bases, and 14 bases lay between the germline ends. The CDR3 is 17 residues long. Here the CDR3 reads CASSLWTSGAGNQPQHF. The CDR3 DNA reads TGTGCCAGCAGTTTATGGACTAGCGGGGCCGGCAATCAGCCCCAGCATTTT.

V and J are TRBV21-1 and TRBJ2-1; the table calls TRBD2, which could not be checked here. TRBV21-1 is noted as a pseudogene. The CDR3 spans 21 residues. The CDR3 loop is CASSKVGPGLAGEGDRSEQFF. DNA for the CDR3: TGTGCCAGCAGCAAAGTGGGACCGGGACTAGCGGGAGAGGGGGATCGGAGTGAGCAGTTCTTC.

J is TRBJ1-3 and V is TRBV28; a weak D match, TRBD1 (6 bases). The V end was cut by 4 bases, the J end by 7 bases, with 11 bases between. The germline gives CDR1 MDHEN, CDR2 SYDVKM. The CDR3 consists of 13 residues. CDR3 amino acids: CASSSYRVNTIYF. As DNA, the CDR3 is TGTGCCAGCAGTTCCTACAGGGTTAACACCATATATTTT. The whole variable domain, remainder taken from reference TRBV28 and TRBJ1-3, is DVKVTQSSRYLVKRTGEKVFLECVQDMDHENMFWYRQDPGLGLRLIYFSYDVKMKEKGDIPEGYSVSREKKERFSLILESASTNQTSMYLCASSSYRVNTIYFGEGSWLTVV.

This chain uses TRBV10-1 with TRBJ1-2; possible D gene TRBD1, 5 bases. V shed 5 bases and J shed 7 bases, with 17 bases lying between them. The CDR3 loop spans 14 amino acids. Germline V lookup: CDR1 WNHNN, CDR2 SYGVQD (reference sequence). CDR3 sequence: CASSPTGQGSGYTF. The CDR3 coding sequence is TGCGCCAGCAGTCCGACCGGGCAGGGTAGTGGCTACACCTTC.

This clone appeared once. This chain uses TRBV27 with TRBJ2-2, with 9 bases identical to TRBD1. The germline V gene has CDR1 MNHEY and CDR2 SMNVEV (reference sequence). V trimming: 1 base; J trimming: 7 bases; junction bases outside the gene matches: 10. This CDR3 spans 17 amino acids. The CDR3: CASSLYGQGLRNGELFF. The CDR3 DNA sequence: TGTGCCAGCAGTTTATATGGACAGGGGTTAAGGAACGGGGAGCTGTTTTTT.

The chain has TRBV28 and TRBJ1-1; 9 positions agree with TRBD1. CDR3 length: 14 amino acids. The germline CDR1 and CDR2 sequences are MDHEN and SYDVKM. Germline trimming cut 7 bases from V and 4 bases from J; bases unmatched to any gene: 7. The CDR3 region is CASMRDRVSTEAFF. Here the CDR3 DNA reads TGTGCCAGCATGAGGGACAGGGTTTCCACTGAAGCTTTCTTT.

The V call is TRBV7-2, the J call TRBJ1-2; 8 nucleotides match TRBD1. Germline values: CDR1 SGHTA, CDR2 FQGNSA. The CDR3 runs 14 residues. J gave up 6 bases and V 4 bases, and 7 bases lay outside the gene matches. The CDR3 reads CASSWDRFSNGYTF. For the CDR3, the DNA is TGTGCCAGCAGCTGGGACAGGTTTTCTAATGGCTACACCTTC.

The chain employs TRBV6-5 and TRBJ2-7; 7 nucleotides align to TRBD1. V was pared by 5 bases and J by 3 bases, with 10 bases of the junction left unmatched. Germline CDR1 reads MNHEY; CDR2 reads SVGAGI. The CDR3 consists of 15 residues. The CDR3 DNA sequence: TGTGCCAGCAGTCGGGACAGTACCCCATACTACGAGCAGTACTTC. As protein: CASSRDSTPYYEQYF.

The J gene is TRBJ2-7, the V gene TRBV7-2, with 8 bases lining up with TRBD2. The length of the CDR3 is 16 residues. The germline CDR1 and CDR2 sequences are SGHTA and FQGNSA. J was trimmed by 0 bases and V by 5 bases; bases with no gene match: 9. Written as DNA, the CDR3 is TGTGCCAGCAGCCCAAGAGCGGGAGAGGGCTCCTACGAGCAGTACTTC. Amino acids: CASSPRAGEGSYEQYF.

The J gene is TRBJ2-1, the V gene TRBV28; tentatively, D is TRBD1 (5 bases). This CDR3 has 11 residues. The germline V gene has CDR1 MDHEN and CDR2 SYDVKM. Trimming left V 5 bases short and J 10 bases short, with 9 bases between. The CDR3, as DNA: TGTGCCAGCAGTACCCACAGGGAGCAGTTCTTC. Residues: CASSTHREQFF.

The CDR3 DNA is TGTGCCAGCAGCCGCTCAGGGGCAAATGAAAAACTGTTTTTT. Translated: CASSRSGANEKLFF. J is TRBJ1-4 and V is TRBV7-9; possible D gene TRBD1, 6 bases. The CDR3 runs to 14 residues. Trimming stripped 5 bases from V and 5 bases from J, with 12 bases between. Germline V gene sequence: CDR1 SEHNR, CDR2 FQNEAQ (reference sequence).

V and J are TRBV20-1 and TRBJ1-6; 7 positions agree with TRBD1. V lost 3 bases, J lost 2 bases, and 4 bases stayed unmatched. CDR3 length: 15 amino acids. From germline, CDR1 is DFQATT and CDR2 SNEGSKA (reference sequence). This CDR3 reads CSASVQGAYNSPLHF. As DNA, the CDR3 is TGCAGTGCTAGTGTGCAGGGGGCCTATAATTCACCCCTCCACTTT.

V gene TRBV4-3 combines with J gene TRBJ2-3; TRBD2 matches at 8 bases. CDR3 length: 15 residues. The V gene's germline CDR1 is LGHNA and CDR2 YSLEER. Germline trimming cut 4 bases from V and 3 bases from J; bases unmatched to any gene: 6. The DNA for the CDR3 is TGCGCCAGCAGCCGATCAGCGGGAGAGACAGATACGCAGTATTTT. It specifies CASSRSAGETDTQYF.

This clone was detected only once. The rearrangement uses TRBV5-4 and TRBJ2-1; the match to TRBD2 covers 10 bases. The V and J ends lost 2 bases and 4 bases, in that order; junction bases with no gene match: 3. The CDR3 sequence is 15 residues long. Germline CDR1 reads SGHNT; CDR2 reads YYREEE (reference sequence). CDR3 nucleotides: TGTGCCAGCAGCTTATCTAGCGGGAGTTACAATGAGCAGTTCTTC. It yields the protein CASSLSSGSYNEQFF.

The CDR3 nucleotides read TGTGCCAGCAGTGGGTCGTTCAGCGGGGTGAGCTCCTACAATGAGCAGTTCTTC. Protein: CASSGSFSGVSSYNEQFF. The V call is TRBV6-1, the J call TRBJ2-1; the match to TRBD2 covers 7 bases. The length of the CDR3 is 18 residues. Germline lookup yields CDR1 MNHNS and CDR2 SASEGT. The trim removed 4 bases at V and 0 bases at J, leaving 12 bases unmatched.

The rearrangement uses TRBV5-1 and TRBJ1-5; D not certain. The CDR3 sequence is 15 residues long. Trimming shortened V by 4 bases and J by 0 bases, and 11 bases separated the two germline ends. The germline V gene encodes CDR1 SGHRS and CDR2 YFSETQ. The CDR3 nucleotides are TGCGCCAGCAGCCCGACTCCACTTAGCAATCAGCCCCAGCATTTT. This sequence encodes CASSPTPLSNQPQHF.

In its sample, this clone was seen a few times. The rearrangement links TRBV11-1 to TRBJ2-7; D unclear. This CDR3 comprises 13 residues. Germline V lookup: CDR1 SGHAT, CDR2 FQDESV (reference sequence). Between the trimmed V and J ends, which lost 7 bases and 0 bases, there was a span of 10 bases. This CDR3 reads CASTRVNSYEQYF. In DNA form, the CDR3 reads TGTGCCAGCACCCGGGTCAACTCCTACGAGCAGTACTTC.

The rearrangement uses TRBV5-1 and TRBJ2-7, with 12 bases aligning to TRBD2. The CDR3 spans 16 residues. With V trimmed by 1 base and J by 3 bases, 5 bases remained unmatched. Looked up from germline, CDR1 is SGHRS and CDR2 is YFSETQ. In nucleotides, the CDR3 is TGCGCCAGCAGCTTGCTCCTGGGACTAGCGGGCTACGAGCAGTACTTC. Translating it yields CASSLLLGLAGYEQYF.

The chain joins TRBV7-9 to TRBJ2-1; 8 nucleotides agree with TRBD2. V shed 5 bases and J 2 bases; nucleotides not matched to a gene: 11. This CDR3 comprises 17 residues. Germline V CDR1 and CDR2: SEHNR, FQNEAQ (reference sequence). The CDR3 nucleotides are TGTGCCAGCAGCCCGGTAGCGGGGCGGGAGGCCTACAATGAGCAGTTCTTC. Translation gives CASSPVAGREAYNEQFF.

The V call is TRBV7-9, the J call TRBJ2-1; D gene ambiguous. From germline, CDR1 is SEHNR and CDR2 FQNEAQ (reference sequence). Trimming took off 2 bases at V and 0 bases at J, with 5 bases between the two ends. This CDR3 is built from 14 residues. The CDR3: CASSLSYSYNEQFF. CDR3 bases: TGTGCCAGCAGCTTATCTTACTCCTACAATGAGCAGTTCTTC.

The sample holds a few counts of this clone. V gene TRBV5-5 combines with J gene TRBJ1-6; 8 nucleotides match TRBD1. Germline CDR1 reads SGHKS; CDR2 reads YYEKEE (reference sequence). V shed 0 bases, J shed 10 bases, and the junction held 6 bases outside the gene matches. The CDR3 totals 15 residues. The CDR3 here is CASSLGQGARSPLHF. The CDR3 DNA reads TGTGCCAGCAGCTTGGGGCAGGGGGCGAGATCACCCCTCCACTTT.

V and J are TRBV9 and TRBJ1-6; D is unresolved. Trimming stripped 3 bases from V and 0 bases from J, with 13 bases between. Germline CDR1 SGDLS, CDR2 YYNGEE. The CDR3 spans 17 residues. CDR3 in DNA: TGTGCCAGCAGCGCCGGGATAACTAGCTCCTATAATTCACCCCTCCACTTT. Residues: CASSAGITSSYNSPLHF.